This TCR beta chain appears in the sequencing data of a study of blood T cells in healthy people across ages. Together with a sample-barcoded 5' primer, a J-beta primer mix was included in a second PCR lasting roughly 6 to 12 cycles. TCRdb called the 5' RACE reads again in MiXCR, with one record for every CDR3 protein. The data show around 1.7 million distinct CDR3 sequences, approximately 30% seen once. This CDR3 has 16 residues. V was clipped by 5 bases and J by 0 bases, with 14 bases between them. Germline V CDR1 and CDR2: SGHVS, FQNEAQ. Input material: blood. The chain couples TRBV7-8 to TRBJ1-5; D possibly corresponds to TRBD1 (6 bases). This clonotype originated in a woman aged 25 to 45 in good health. The CDR3: CASSKDSPYSNQPQHF. Written as DNA, the CDR3 is TGTGCCAGCAGCAAGGACAGCCCGTATAGCAATCAGCCCCAGCATTTT.